Below are 19 T cell receptor beta chains sequenced from a single sample in a study of prognosis after radiotherapy for stage I lung cancer. Multiplex PCR, run in two rounds, amplified TCR beta CDR3 from genomic DNA. Initially, in first-round PCR, primers specific to each TRBV and TRBJ gene were used. MiXCR, run by TCRdb on the multiplex PCR reads, gives a single entry per CDR3 protein. Here the sample spans 50,000 to 75,000 distinct CDR3 sequences, around 27% being singletons. The source material was PBMCs, sampled before or after stereotactic body radiation therapy (not recorded which). The receptors originated from a donor of 50 years or more with non-small cell lung cancer.

The V and J genes are TRBV12-3 or TRBV12-4 and TRBJ1-3; D is perhaps TRBD1 (5 bases). V was pared by 7 bases and J by 4 bases, with 17 bases between. The CDR3 covers 15 residues. CDR3 in amino acids: CASTYLAGGGNTIYF. For the CDR3, the DNA is TGTGCCAGCACCTATCTAGCGGGGGGAGGAAACACCATATATTTT.

About this clonotype: A far larger clone is only one base removed, so a read error is likely. The genes are TRBV6-8 and TRBJ1-1; TRBD1 agrees at 7 bases. With V trimmed by 6 bases and J by 5 bases, 18 bases remained unmatched. The CDR3 sequence is 17 residues long. The V gene's germline CDR1 is MNHGY and CDR2 SAAAGT. Here the CDR3 reads CASRRQDRALWRTEAFF. The CDR3 DNA follows: TGTGCCAGCAGACGCCAAGACAGGGCGCTATGGAGAACTGAAGCTTTCTTT.

Remarks on this clonotype: This likely reflects a read error, since a far larger clone is one base away. The chain joins TRBV7-9 to TRBJ2-7, with 10 bases that match TRBD1. The CDR3 extends over 15 amino acids. Germline loops: CDR1 SEHNR, CDR2 FQNEAQ (reference sequence). The trim removed 7 bases at V and 2 bases at J, leaving 8 bases unmatched. The CDR3 DNA sequence: TGTGCCAGCATCTCCGCCGGGACAGGGGCCTACGAGCAGTACTTC. This translates into CASISAGTGAYEQYF. Based on the CDR3 plus reference TRBV7-9 and TRBJ2-7, the full variable domain is DTGVSQNPRHKITKRGQNVTFRCDPISEHNRLYWYRQTLGQGPEFLTYFQNEAQLEKSRLLSDRFSAERPKGSFSTLEIQRTEQGDSAMYLCASISAGTGAYEQYFGPGTRLTVT.

This clonotype appeared many times. The chain uses TRBV6-9 and TRBJ2-1; D possibly corresponds to TRBD1 (5 bases). Germline CDR1 reads MNHGY; CDR2 reads SVAAGI. The CDR3 has 14 amino acids. V was pared by 3 bases and J by 8 bases, with 14 bases between. CDR3 DNA: TGTGCCAGCAGTTACCCGGAGTTAGGGGATGAGCAGTTCTTC. The encoded protein is CASSYPELGDEQFF.

A word on this clonotype: Possible read error: a much larger clone is one base away. This chain connects TRBV5-4 to TRBJ2-7, with D perhaps assigned TRBD1 or TRBD2 (6 bases each). The CDR3 is made up of 15 amino acids. V lost 8 bases to trimming and J lost 3 bases, with 21 bases between them. Germline values: CDR1 SGHNT, CDR2 YYREEE (reference sequence). The CDR3 region has the DNA TGTGCCAGATCACCGGAGCCCGGGGGCAACTACGAGCAGTACTTC. Encoded protein: CARSPEPGGNYEQYF.

The chain links TRBV6-1 to TRBJ2-5; TRBD1 is a possible D gene (5 bases). This CDR3 is 12 amino acids long. The V end was cut by 4 bases, the J end by 11 bases, with 14 bases between. CDR1 and CDR2 (germline): MNHNS, SASEGT. The CDR3 nucleotides are TGTGCCAGCAGTGGACAGTACAAGAGACAGTACTTC. As protein: CASSGQYKRQYF.

There are many counts of this clonotype. The rearrangement uses TRBV12-3 or TRBV12-4 and TRBJ1-3, with D possibly being TRBD1 (6 bases). V lost 5 bases, J lost 4 bases, and 12 bases lay in between. The CDR3 totals 14 residues. CDR3 protein: CASSLGQSGNTIYF. CDR3 DNA sequence: TGTGCCAGCAGTCTCGGACAGTCCGGAAACACCATATATTTT.

This clonotype was seen many times. The CDR3 region has the DNA TGTGCCAGTAGTATTACTGGACAGGCCTATCAGCCCCAGCATTTT. This translates into CASSITGQAYQPQHF. The chain employs TRBV19 and TRBJ1-5; 7 bases match TRBD1. The CDR3 contains 15 residues. The V gene end was trimmed by 3 bases and the J gene end by 5 bases; junction bases not matched to a gene: 7. The germline V gene has CDR1 LNHDA and CDR2 SQIVND (reference sequence). Based on the CDR3 plus reference TRBV19 and TRBJ1-5, the full variable domain is DGGITQSPKYLFRKEGQNVTLSCEQNLNHDAMYWYRQDPGQGLRLIYYSQIVNDFQKGDIAEGYSVSREKKESFPLTVTSAQKNPTAFYLCASSITGQAYQPQHFGDGTRLSIL.

Points on this clonotype: A far larger clone is one base from this, pointing to a likely read error. This chain links TRBV6-2 or TRBV6-3 with TRBJ2-5, with 9 bases aligning to TRBD1. The J call may not be correct, given that the DNA end is closer to TRBJ2-1. Per germline, CDR1 MNHEY and CDR2 SVGEGT. This CDR3 spans 14 amino acids. The CDR3 region is CASSSQGAANEQFF. CDR3 nucleotides: TGTGCCAGCAGTTCACAGGGGGCTGCGAATGAGCAGTTCTTC.

This clonotype has ten or more counts. The J gene is TRBJ1-5, the V gene TRBV6-2 or TRBV6-3, with a tentative D call TRBD1 (5 bases). This CDR3 has 14 amino acids. V was pared by 0 bases and J by 6 bases, with 9 bases between. CDR1 is MNHEY, CDR2 SVGEGT, per germline. The CDR3 loop reads CASSYSQGGQPQHF. The CDR3 bases are TGTGCCAGCAGTTACTCTCAGGGAGGTCAGCCCCAGCATTTT.

This clonotype occurred many times. J is TRBJ1-1 and V is TRBV6-1; possible D gene TRBD1, 6 bases. Germline V CDR1 and CDR2: MNHNS, SASEGT. The CDR3 length is 14 residues. The V and J ends lost 9 bases and 1 base respectively, with 15 bases between them. Written as DNA, the CDR3 is TGTGCCAGTCGTCCCGGGACATCGAACACTGAAGCTTTCTTT. Its protein is CASRPGTSNTEAFF.

In regard to this clonotype: A far larger clone is one base from this, pointing to a likely read error. CDR3 coding DNA: TGCGCCAGCATCCAAGTACACAGCACAGATACGCAGTATTTT. Protein: CASIQVHSTDTQYF. J is TRBJ2-3 and V is TRBV4-3; D ambiguous. The CDR3 totals 14 residues. Germline CDR1 reads LGHNA; CDR2 reads YSLEER.

The sample holds many counts of this clonotype. CDR3 nucleotide sequence: TGCGCCAGCAGACAGGGTAACAATGAGCAGTTCTTC. Its translation: CASRQGNNEQFF. The chain recombines TRBV5-1 with TRBJ2-1; tentative D call: TRBD1 (6 bases). CDR3 length: 12 amino acids. CDR1 is SGHRS, CDR2 YFSETQ, per germline. V gave up 5 bases and J gave up 5 bases, with 8 bases separating them.

This rearrangement joins TRBV29-1 to TRBJ2-2; weak D call: TRBD1 (5 bases). With 3 bases removed from V and 6 bases from J, the gap between germline ends came to 17 bases. CDR1 is SQVTM and CDR2 is ANQGSEA in the germline V gene. The CDR3 spans 15 residues. The CDR3 region has the DNA TGCAGCGTTGACAAAGGGGTCGTGTCAGCCGGGGAGCTGTTTTTT. Translating it yields CSVDKGVVSAGELFF.

This clonotype occurred many times. This chain connects TRBV9 to TRBJ1-2; 7 bases agree with TRBD1. The CDR3 covers 14 residues. Germline V gene lookup returns CDR1 SGDLS and CDR2 YYNGEE. The V gene end was trimmed by 4 bases and the J gene end by 2 bases; junction bases not matched to a gene: 5. The CDR3 protein is CASSPLGQNYGYTF. The CDR3 bases are TGTGCCAGCAGCCCATTGGGACAGAACTATGGCTACACCTTC.

This clonotype showed up many times. The rearrangement joins TRBV27 to TRBJ2-7; perhaps TRBD1 as D (6 bases). CDR1 is MNHEY, CDR2 SMNVEV, per germline (reference sequence). This CDR3 has 15 residues. V gave up 2 bases and J gave up 4 bases, with 15 bases separating them. DNA of the CDR3: TGTGCCAGCAGTTTAGCAGGGGCCCTCATTTACGAGCAGTACTTC. Protein product: CASSLAGALIYEQYF.

This clonotype has a count of ten or more. V gene TRBV4-3 combines with J gene TRBJ1-6; D gene ambiguous. V was clipped by 3 bases and J by 0 bases, with 3 bases between them. The CDR3 contains 14 residues. Germline lookup yields CDR1 LGHNA and CDR2 YSLEER. This CDR3 reads CASSQSSYNSPLHF. DNA of the CDR3: TGCGCCAGCAGCCAGAGCTCCTATAATTCACCCCTCCACTTT.

This clonotype appeared many times. The rearrangement links TRBV6-5 to TRBJ1-6; weak D call: TRBD1 (5 bases). The V and J ends lost 4 bases and 10 bases respectively, with 11 bases between them. Germline values: CDR1 MNHEY, CDR2 SVGAGI. The CDR3 length is 13 residues. CDR3 sequence: CASSWRGTSPLHF. DNA of the CDR3: TGTGCCAGCAGTTGGCGGGGGACCTCACCCCTCCACTTT.

The chain is built from TRBV20-1 and TRBJ2-5; tentative D call: TRBD2 (5 bases). CDR1 and CDR2 from the germline V gene are DFQATT and SNEGSKA (reference sequence). V lost 3 bases and J 5 bases, leaving 19 bases between the germline ends. This CDR3 has 15 amino acids. The CDR3 DNA follows: TGCAGTGCTAGGGAACCTAGCTGTGGGGATGAGACCCAGTACTTC. It is translated as CSAREPSCGDETQYF.